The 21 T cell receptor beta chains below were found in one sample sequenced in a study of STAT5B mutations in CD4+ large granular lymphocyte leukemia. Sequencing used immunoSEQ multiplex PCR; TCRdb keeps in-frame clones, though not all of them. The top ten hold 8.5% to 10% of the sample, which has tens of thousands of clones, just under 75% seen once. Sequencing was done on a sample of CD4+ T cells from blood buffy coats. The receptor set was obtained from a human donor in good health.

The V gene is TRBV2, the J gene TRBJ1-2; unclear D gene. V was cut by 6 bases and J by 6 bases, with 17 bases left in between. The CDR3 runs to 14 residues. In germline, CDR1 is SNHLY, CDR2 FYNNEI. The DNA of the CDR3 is TGTGCCAGCAGAGCCGACCGGCCCGGGGATGGCTACACCTTC. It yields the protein CASRADRPGDGYTF.

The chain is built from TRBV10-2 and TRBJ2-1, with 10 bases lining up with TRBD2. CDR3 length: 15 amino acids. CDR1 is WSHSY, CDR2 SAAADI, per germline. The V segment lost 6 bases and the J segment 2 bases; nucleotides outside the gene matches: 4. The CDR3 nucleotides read TGCGCCAGCAGCTTGAGCGGGGGGGCCTACAATGAGCAGTTCTTC. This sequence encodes CASSLSGGAYNEQFF.

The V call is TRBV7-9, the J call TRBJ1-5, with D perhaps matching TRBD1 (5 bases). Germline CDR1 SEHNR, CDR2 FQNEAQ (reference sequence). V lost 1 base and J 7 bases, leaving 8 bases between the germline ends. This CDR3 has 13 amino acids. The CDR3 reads CASSLGAGQPQHF. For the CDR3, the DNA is TGTGCCAGCAGCTTAGGGGCAGGGCAGCCCCAGCATTTT.

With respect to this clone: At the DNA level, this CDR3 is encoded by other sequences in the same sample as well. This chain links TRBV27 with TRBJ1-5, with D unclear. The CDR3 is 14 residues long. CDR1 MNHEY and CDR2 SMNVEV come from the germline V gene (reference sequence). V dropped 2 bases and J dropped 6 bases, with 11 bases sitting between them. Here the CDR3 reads CASSLRGEGQPQHF. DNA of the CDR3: TGTGCCAGCAGTTTACGTGGGGAGGGTCAGCCCCAGCATTTT.

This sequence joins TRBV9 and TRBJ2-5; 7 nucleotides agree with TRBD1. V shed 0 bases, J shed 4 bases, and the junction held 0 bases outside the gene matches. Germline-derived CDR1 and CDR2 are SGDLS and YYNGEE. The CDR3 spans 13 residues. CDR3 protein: CASSVGQGETQYF. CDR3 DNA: TGTGCCAGCAGCGTAGGACAGGGAGAGACCCAGTACTTC.

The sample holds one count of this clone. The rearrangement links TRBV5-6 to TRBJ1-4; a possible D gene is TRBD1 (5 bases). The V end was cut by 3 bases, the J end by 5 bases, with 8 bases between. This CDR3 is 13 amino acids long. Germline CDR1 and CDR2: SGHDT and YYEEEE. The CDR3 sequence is CASSWGLNEKLFF. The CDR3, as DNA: TGTGCCAGCAGCTGGGGACTCAATGAAAAACTGTTTTTT. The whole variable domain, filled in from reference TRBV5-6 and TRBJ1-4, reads DAGVTQSPTHLIKTRGQQVTLRCSPKSGHDTVSWYQQALGQGPQFIFQYYEEEERQRGNFPDRFSGHQFPNYSSELNVNALLLGDSALYLCASSWGLNEKLFFGSGTQLSVL.

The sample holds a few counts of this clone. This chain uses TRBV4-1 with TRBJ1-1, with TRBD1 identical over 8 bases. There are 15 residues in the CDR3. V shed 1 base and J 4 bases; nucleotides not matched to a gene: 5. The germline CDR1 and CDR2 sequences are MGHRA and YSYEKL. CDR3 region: CASSQGSGGFTEAFF. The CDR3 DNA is TGCGCCAGCAGCCAAGGTTCAGGGGGCTTCACTGAAGCTTTCTTT.

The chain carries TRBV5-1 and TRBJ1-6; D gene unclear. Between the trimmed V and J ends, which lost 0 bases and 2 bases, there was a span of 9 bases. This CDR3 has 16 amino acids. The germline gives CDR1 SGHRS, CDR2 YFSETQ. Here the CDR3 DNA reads TGCGCCAGCAGCTTGGGAGTCGGAACCTATAATTCACCCCTCCACTTT. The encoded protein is CASSLGVGTYNSPLHF.

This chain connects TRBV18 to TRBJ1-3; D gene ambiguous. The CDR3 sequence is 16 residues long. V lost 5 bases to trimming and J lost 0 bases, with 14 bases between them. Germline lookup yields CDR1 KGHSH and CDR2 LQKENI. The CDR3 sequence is CASSREPGSSGNTIYF. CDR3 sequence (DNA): TGTGCCAGCTCAAGGGAGCCGGGGAGCTCTGGAAACACCATATATTTT.

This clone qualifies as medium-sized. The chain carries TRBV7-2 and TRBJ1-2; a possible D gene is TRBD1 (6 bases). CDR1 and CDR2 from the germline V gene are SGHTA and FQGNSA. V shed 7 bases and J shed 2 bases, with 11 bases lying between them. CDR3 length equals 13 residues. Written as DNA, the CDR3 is TGTGCCAGCACCTATGACAGGAACTATGGCTACACCTTC. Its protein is CASTYDRNYGYTF.

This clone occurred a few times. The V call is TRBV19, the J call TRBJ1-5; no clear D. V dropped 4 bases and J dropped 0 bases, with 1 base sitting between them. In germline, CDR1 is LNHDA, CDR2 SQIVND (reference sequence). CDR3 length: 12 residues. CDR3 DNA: TGTGCCAGTAGTACTAGCAATCAGCCCCAGCATTTT. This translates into CASSTSNQPQHF.

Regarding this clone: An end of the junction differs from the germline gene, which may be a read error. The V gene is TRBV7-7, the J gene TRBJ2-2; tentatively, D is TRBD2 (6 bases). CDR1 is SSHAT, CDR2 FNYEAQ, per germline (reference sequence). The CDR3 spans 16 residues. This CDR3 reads CASSWASPGDTGELFF. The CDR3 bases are TGTGCTAGCAGCTGGGCCTCTCCGGGGGACACCGGGGAGCTGTTTTTT.

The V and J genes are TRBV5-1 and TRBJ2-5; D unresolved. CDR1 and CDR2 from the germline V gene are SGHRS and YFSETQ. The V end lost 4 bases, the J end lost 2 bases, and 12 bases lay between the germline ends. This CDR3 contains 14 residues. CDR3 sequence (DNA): TGCGCCAGCAGCGGGGTTAGGGTTCAAGAGACCCAGTACTTC. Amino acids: CASSGVRVQETQYF.

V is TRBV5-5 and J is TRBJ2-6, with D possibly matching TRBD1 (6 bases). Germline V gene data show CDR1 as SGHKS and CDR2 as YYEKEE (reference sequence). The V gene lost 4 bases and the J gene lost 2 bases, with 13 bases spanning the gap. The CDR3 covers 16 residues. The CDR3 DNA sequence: TGTGCCAGCAGCATACAGGGTGGCACTGGGGCCAACGTCCTGACTTTC. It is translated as CASSIQGGTGANVLTF.

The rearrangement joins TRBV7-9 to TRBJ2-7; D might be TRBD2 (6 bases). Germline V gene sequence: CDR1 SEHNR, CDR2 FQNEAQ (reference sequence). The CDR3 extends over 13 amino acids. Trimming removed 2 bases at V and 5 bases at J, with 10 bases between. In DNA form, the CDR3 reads TGTGCCAGCAGCTTAACCGGGAGCCACGAGCAGTACTTC. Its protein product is CASSLTGSHEQYF.

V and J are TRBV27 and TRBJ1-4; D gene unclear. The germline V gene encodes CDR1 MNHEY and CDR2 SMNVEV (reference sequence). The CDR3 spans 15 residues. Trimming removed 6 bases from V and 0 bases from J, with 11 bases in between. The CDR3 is CASSPFSATNEKLFF. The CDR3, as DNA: TGTGCCAGCAGCCCGTTTAGTGCAACTAATGAAAAACTGTTTTTT.

The CDR3 spells CASSLEAGSSYEQYV. CDR3 in DNA: TGTGCCAGCAGCTTGGAAGCCGGGAGCTCCTACGAGCAGTACGTC. V usage is TRBV5-5 and J usage is TRBJ2-7, with D tentatively TRBD2 (6 bases). Germline CDR1 is SGHKS and CDR2 is YYEKEE (reference sequence). V shed 0 bases and J shed 0 bases, with 10 bases lying between them. The CDR3 length is 15 residues.

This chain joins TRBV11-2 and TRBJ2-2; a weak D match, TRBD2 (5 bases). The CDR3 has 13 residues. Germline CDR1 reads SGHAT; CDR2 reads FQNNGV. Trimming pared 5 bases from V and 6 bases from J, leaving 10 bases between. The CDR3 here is CASSRTRAGELFF. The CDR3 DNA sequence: TGTGCCAGCAGCCGAACGAGGGCCGGGGAGCTGTTTTTT.

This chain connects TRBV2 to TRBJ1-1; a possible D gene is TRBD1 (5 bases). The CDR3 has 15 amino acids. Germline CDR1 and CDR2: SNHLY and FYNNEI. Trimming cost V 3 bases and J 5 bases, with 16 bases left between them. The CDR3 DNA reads TGTGCCAGCAGTGACCCCCCGGGGAGGGGTACTGAAGCTTTCTTT. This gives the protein CASSDPPGRGTEAFF.

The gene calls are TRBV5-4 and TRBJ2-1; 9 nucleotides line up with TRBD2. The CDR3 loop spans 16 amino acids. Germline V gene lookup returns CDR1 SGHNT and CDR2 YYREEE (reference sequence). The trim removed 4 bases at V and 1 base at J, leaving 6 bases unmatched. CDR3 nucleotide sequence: TGTGCCAGCAGCGCCCAGGGACTAGCTTCCTACAATGAGCAGTTCTTC. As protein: CASSAQGLASYNEQFF.

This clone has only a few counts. This CDR3 reads CASAQGVNQPQHF. CDR3 nucleotides: TGTGCCAGTGCCCAGGGGGTCAATCAGCCCCAGCATTTT. The chain has TRBV7-9 and TRBJ1-5; 7 bases agree with TRBD1. The CDR3 covers 13 residues. J lost 3 bases, V lost 9 bases, and 5 bases had no gene match. Germline CDR1 SEHNR, CDR2 FQNEAQ (reference sequence).